The clone carrying this TCR beta chain was detected only once. PCR was performed a second time for roughly 7 to 11 cycles using a sample-barcoded 5' primer and a J-beta primer mix. A tag from a template-switch adaptor with 12 random nucleotides marked each cDNA molecule. TCRdb passed the 5' RACE reads through MiXCR, listing each CDR3 protein once. The sample consists of over 1,500,000 distinct CDR3 sequences, approximately 39% of them appearing once. The sample comes from a study of blood T cells in healthy people across ages. The CDR3 sequence is 11 residues long. V was trimmed by 7 bases and J by 6 bases, leaving 12 bases between them. Germline CDR1 and CDR2: DFQATT and SNEGSKA (reference sequence).

The sequenced sample consisted of blood. The chain employs TRBV20-1 and TRBJ1-2; D may be TRBD1 (5 bases). This TCR came from a human donor in good health. The CDR3 spells CSGVKGDGYTF. DNA for the CDR3: TGCAGTGGCGTCAAAGGGGATGGCTACACCTTC.